These 10 T cell receptor beta chains were all obtained from the same sample, sequenced in a study of regulatory T cells in long-lasting Graves disease. HTBI primers from iRepertoire and Arm-PCR of CDR3 regions yielded the TCR beta libraries. One entry per CDR3 protein, called by TCRdb with MiXCR from the multiplex PCR reads. The sample holds about 540,000 distinct CDR3 sequences, about 14% seen once. Time point noted: newly diagnosed GD, antithyroid drugs for less than 3 months. Following extraction of RNA from PBMCs, that RNA was used to make the TCR library. The sample also formed part of further work on T cells in Graves' hyperthyroidism and ophthalmopathy.

The sample in question was peripheral blood mononuclear cells (PBMCs), obtained at new diagnosis, from a patient treated with antithyroid drugs. Receptors originate from a man aged 25 to 40 with Graves disease.

At least ten counts were recorded for this clonotype. The chain has TRBV6-5 and TRBJ2-7; 11 positions match TRBD2. This CDR3 spans 17 amino acids. CDR1 is MNHEY and CDR2 is SVGAGI in the germline V gene. V gave up 2 bases and J gave up 5 bases; unmatched junction bases: 11. The chain's CDR3 is CASSYRASGRNPHEQYF. As DNA, the CDR3 is TGTGCCAGCAGTTACCGGGCTAGCGGGAGGAATCCCCACGAGCAGTACTTC.

The chain couples TRBV9 to TRBJ2-1; 7 bases agree with TRBD2. V was clipped by 0 bases and J by 4 bases; unmatched bases: 7. The germline V gene encodes CDR1 SGDLS and CDR2 YYNGEE. The CDR3 totals 16 residues. CDR3 nucleotides: TGTGCCAGCAGCGTAGTAGGACTAGTAACGTACAATGAGCAGTTCTTC. Residues: CASSVVGLVTYNEQFF.

In its sample, this clonotype was seen many times. This chain's CDR3 is CASSLQRAPGYEQYF. DNA of the CDR3: TGCGCCAGCAGCTTGCAGAGAGCCCCGGGATACGAGCAGTACTTC. The chain joins TRBV5-1 to TRBJ2-7, with D possibly matching TRBD2 (5 bases). CDR1 is SGHRS and CDR2 is YFSETQ in the germline V gene. Trimming stripped 1 base from V and 4 bases from J, with 15 bases between. The CDR3 extends over 15 amino acids.

V gene TRBV24-1 combines with J gene TRBJ2-1; 7 nucleotides align to TRBD2. The CDR3 is made up of 17 amino acids. The germline V gene encodes CDR1 KGHDR and CDR2 SFDVKD. The ends lost 2 bases at V and 2 bases at J; junction bases unmatched: 8. The CDR3 DNA follows: TGTGCCACCAGTGATTCCTGGGGCGCGGGAGCCTACAATGAGCAGTTCTTC. Translation: CATSDSWGAGAYNEQFF.

In this sample, this clonotype turned up many times. The chain links TRBV10-3 to TRBJ2-1; TRBD1 matches at 7 bases. The CDR3 is 15 amino acids. The trim removed 3 bases at V and 0 bases at J, leaving 2 bases unmatched. CDR1 is ENHRY, CDR2 SYGVKD, per germline. The CDR3 coding sequence is TGTGCCATCAGTGACCGGACAGGCTCCTACAATGAGCAGTTCTTC. Translation: CAISDRTGSYNEQFF.

This chain's CDR3 is CASKWGRQGTNEKLFF. The CDR3 nucleotides are TGTGCCAGCAAATGGGGGAGACAGGGAACTAATGAAAAACTGTTTTTT. This chain connects TRBV7-9 to TRBJ1-4, with TRBD1 matching over 7 bases. Germline CDR1 SEHNR, CDR2 FQNEAQ (reference sequence). This CDR3 has 16 residues. The V gene end was trimmed by 7 bases and the J gene end by 1 base; junction bases not matched to a gene: 9. Complete variable domain (other parts from reference TRBV7-9 and TRBJ1-4): DTGVSQNPRHKITKRGQNVTFRCDPISEHNRLYWYRQTLGQGPEFLTYFQNEAQLEKSRLLSDRFSAERPKGSFSTLEIQRTEQGDSAMYLCASKWGRQGTNEKLFFGSGTQLSVL.

This clonotype has more than one count but fewer than ten. It may be a read error: a sequence one base away is much more abundant. The genes are TRBV12-3 or TRBV12-4 and TRBJ2-5, with D maybe TRBD2 (5 bases). The CDR3 consists of 13 residues. Trimming removed 5 bases at V and 7 bases at J, with 14 bases between. CDR3: CASSPLVGGTQYF. CDR3 nucleotides: TGTGCCAGCAGTCCTCTTGTTGGAGGGACCCAGTACTTC.

Many counts were recorded for this clonotype. V gene TRBV19 combines with J gene TRBJ1-1, with TRBD1 as a possible D gene (5 bases). The length of the CDR3 is 15 residues. Germline CDR1 LNHDA, CDR2 SQIVND (reference sequence). Trimming cost V 1 base and J 6 bases, with 15 bases left between them. The CDR3 DNA follows: TGTGCCAGTAGTATAGCGCGACTTAGGGGCCCTGAAGCTTTCTTT. Its translation: CASSIARLRGPEAFF. Complete variable domain (other parts from reference TRBV19 and TRBJ1-1): DGGITQSPKYLFRKEGQNVTLSCEQNLNHDAMYWYRQDPGQGLRLIYYSQIVNDFQKGDIAEGYSVSREKKESFPLTVTSAQKNPTAFYLCASSIARLRGPEAFFGQGTRLTVV.

This clonotype was observed a single time. This chain uses TRBV7-9 with TRBJ1-2; maybe TRBD1 (5 bases). Germline V gene sequence: CDR1 SEHNR, CDR2 FQNEAQ (reference sequence). This CDR3 is 15 amino acids long. V was cut by 6 bases and J by 6 bases, with 20 bases left in between. This chain's CDR3 is CASSLAGGKRHGYTF. CDR3 sequence (DNA): TGTGCCAGCAGTCTAGCGGGGGGGAAACGGCATGGCTACACCTTC.

This clonotype was counted at least ten times. This chain's CDR3 is CASSEEFWKHSYEQYF. The CDR3 nucleotides read TGTGCCAGCAGTGAGGAATTTTGGAAACACTCCTACGAGCAGTACTTC. This chain uses TRBV2 with TRBJ2-7; unclear D gene. Germline CDR1 and CDR2: SNHLY and FYNNEI. This CDR3 is built from 16 residues. V lost 3 bases and J 0 bases, leaving 15 bases between the germline ends. Filled out from reference TRBV2 and TRBJ2-7, the complete variable domain reads EPEVTQTPSHQVTQMGQEVILRCVPISNHLYFYWYRQILGQKVEFLVSFYNNEISEKSEIFDDQFSVERPDGSNFTLKIRSTKLEDSAMYFCASSEEFWKHSYEQYFGPGTRLTVT.